This is a list of T cell receptor beta chains from one sample in a study of T cells in localized non-small cell lung cancer. Measured with immunoSEQ multiplex PCR; TCRdb has only the in-frame clones, and not every one. This sample carries approximately 150,000 clones, around 90% of them seen once, and the ten largest clones take around 1.5%. The specimen comprised peripheral blood, sampled before any cancer treatment. The source of these receptors is a female donor over 55 with stage I lung adenocarcinoma. Both conserved end residues are part of each CDR3. The order of the fields is CDR3 DNA, CDR3 protein, V gene, D gene, clone size, J gene. The D gene is left open where the match is weak. The size field is filled for only some rows; it gives once, few, many or a size class.

TGTGCCAGCAGCTTATGGGACCCTAACACTGAAGCTTTCTTT | CASSLWDPNTEAFF | TRBV5-5 | - | - | TRBJ1-1
TGTGCCAGCAGACCATCTAGCCTCAGCTCCTACGAGCAGTACTTC | CASRPSSLSSYEQYF | TRBV6-5 | - | - | TRBJ2-7
TGCGCCAGCAGCCCGAGAGGTAGGACAAATTCCTACGAGCAGTACTTC | CASSPRGRTNSYEQYF | TRBV5-1 | - | - | TRBJ2-7
TGTGCCAGCAGCTTGCGCGGTGGGGCAGATACGCAGTATTTT | CASSLRGGADTQYF | TRBV13 | - | - | TRBJ2-3
TGTGCCAGCAGTTTCCAACTAGCGGGAGTCCGGACAGATACGCAGTATTTT | CASSFQLAGVRTDTQYF | TRBV27 | TRBD2 | - | TRBJ2-3
TGTGCCAGCAGCTTAGACGGGAGGCAGCCCCAGCATTTT | CASSLDGRQPQHF | TRBV7-8 | - | few | TRBJ1-5
TGTGCCAGCTCACCTGGAGGGATTGAGAACACTGAAGCTTTCTTT | CASSPGGIENTEAFF | TRBV18 | - | - | TRBJ1-1
TGTGCCAGCAGCCCGCTTTCCGGGACGACCACCGGGGAGCTGTTTTTT | CASSPLSGTTTGELFF | TRBV9 | - | - | TRBJ2-2
TGTGCCAGCAGCTTGGGAGCGACAGGATTGTCTAACTATGGCTACACCTTC | CASSLGATGLSNYGYTF | TRBV5-4 | - | - | TRBJ1-2
TGTGCCAGCAGCCCCTTAGCGGGAGTAATGAATGAGCAGTTCTTC | CASSPLAGVMNEQFF | TRBV9 | TRBD2 | - | TRBJ2-1
TGTGCCTGGAAGCAGGGGGTCACTGAAGCTTTCTTT | CAWKQGVTEAFF | TRBV30 | TRBD1 | - | TRBJ1-1
TGCAGCGTCGAGGGGGGGGACTCTGGAAACACCATATATTTT | CSVEGGDSGNTIYF | TRBV29-1 | - | - | TRBJ1-3
TGCGCCAGCAGCTTGTCGGCAACTAATGAAAAACTGTTTTTT | CASSLSATNEKLFF | TRBV5-1 | - | - | TRBJ1-4
TGTGCCAGCAGCGTAGGGGGAGGGCAAGGTCAGCCCCAGCATTTT | CASSVGGGQGQPQHF | TRBV9 | - | - | TRBJ1-5
TGTGCCAGCACCGGGGCCAACGTCCTGACTTTC | CASTGANVLTF | TRBV25-1 | - | - | TRBJ2-6
TGTGCCACCAGAAACACTGAAGCTTTCTTT | CATRNTEAFF | TRBV28 | - | - | TRBJ1-1
TGCGCCAGCAGCCTCGAGCGGGACCACACAGATACGCAGTATTTT | CASSLERDHTDTQYF | TRBV5-1 | TRBD2 | - | TRBJ2-3
TGCGCCAGCAGCTTGCGCGGGGGAGGAATAGATACGCAGTATTTT | CASSLRGGGIDTQYF | TRBV5-1 | TRBD2 | - | TRBJ2-3
TGTGCCTGGGAAGGCCGACTAGCGGAGTTATTTTTT | CAWEGRLAELFF | TRBV30 | TRBD2 | - | TRBJ2-2
TGTGCCAGCAGTACAGGGGGTTACAATGAGCAGTTCTTC | CASSTGGYNEQFF | TRBV2 | TRBD1 | - | TRBJ2-1